This T cell receptor beta chain was obtained from a study of blood T cell repertoires in COVID-19. Overall study context: PBMCs, B-cell-depleted T cells, or T cells provided the cDNA or gDNA that made up the material.

In the original analysis: The assay estimated nucleated cells by amplifying reference gene primers. Clones were sequenced by immunoSEQ multiplex PCR, and TCRdb holds only the in-frame ones, with some missing. V and J calls and clone size come straight from that table; D and trimming were deduced from the DNA. The repertoire holds 300,000 to 350,000 clones, about nine tenths seen once, with roughly 4% in the top ten. Seattle-derived patients entered the study during active infection and were followed longitudinally. The CDR3 loop spans 13 amino acids. V was trimmed by 3 bases and J by 4 bases, leaving 9 bases between them. From germline, CDR1 is SEHNR and CDR2 FQNEAQ (reference sequence). A single count supports this clone.

The sample was peripheral blood. The receptor was isolated from a woman aged 55-70 years with COVID-19, enrolled during active disease. The chain employs TRBV7-9 and TRBJ1-2; tentatively, D is TRBD1 (5 bases). The DNA for the CDR3 is TGTGCCAGCAGCTTGCGTGGGGCCTATGGCTACACCTTC. It yields the protein CASSLRGAYGYTF.